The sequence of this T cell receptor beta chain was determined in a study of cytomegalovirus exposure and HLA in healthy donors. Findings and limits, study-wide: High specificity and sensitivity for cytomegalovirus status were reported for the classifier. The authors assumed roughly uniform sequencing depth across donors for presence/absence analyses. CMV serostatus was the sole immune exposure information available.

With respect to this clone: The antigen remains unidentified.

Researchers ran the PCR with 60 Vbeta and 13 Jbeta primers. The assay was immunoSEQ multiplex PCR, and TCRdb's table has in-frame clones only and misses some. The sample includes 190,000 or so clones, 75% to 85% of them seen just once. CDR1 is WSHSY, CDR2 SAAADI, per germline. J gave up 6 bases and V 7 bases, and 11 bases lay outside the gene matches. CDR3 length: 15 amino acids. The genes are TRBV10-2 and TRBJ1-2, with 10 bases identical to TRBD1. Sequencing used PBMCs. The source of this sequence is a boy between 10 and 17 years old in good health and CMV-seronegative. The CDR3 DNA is TGCGCCAGCACCCTAGGGACAGGGGATAGTGATGGCTACACCTTC. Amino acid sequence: CASTLGTGDSDGYTF.